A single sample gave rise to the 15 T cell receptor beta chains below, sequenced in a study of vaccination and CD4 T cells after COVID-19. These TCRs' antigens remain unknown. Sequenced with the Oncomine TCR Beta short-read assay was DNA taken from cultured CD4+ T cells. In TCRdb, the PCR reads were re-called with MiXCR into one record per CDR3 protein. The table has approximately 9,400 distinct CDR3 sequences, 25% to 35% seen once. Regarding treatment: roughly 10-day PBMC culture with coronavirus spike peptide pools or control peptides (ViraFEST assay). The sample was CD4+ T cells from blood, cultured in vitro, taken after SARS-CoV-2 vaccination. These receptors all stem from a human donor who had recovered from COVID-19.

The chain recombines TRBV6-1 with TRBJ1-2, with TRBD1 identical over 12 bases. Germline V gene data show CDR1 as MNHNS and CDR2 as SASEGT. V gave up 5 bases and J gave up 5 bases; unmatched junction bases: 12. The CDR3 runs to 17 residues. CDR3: CASSPQGTGGRRYGYTF. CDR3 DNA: TGTGCCAGCAGTCCACAGGGGACAGGGGGCCGTCGGTATGGCTACACCTTC.

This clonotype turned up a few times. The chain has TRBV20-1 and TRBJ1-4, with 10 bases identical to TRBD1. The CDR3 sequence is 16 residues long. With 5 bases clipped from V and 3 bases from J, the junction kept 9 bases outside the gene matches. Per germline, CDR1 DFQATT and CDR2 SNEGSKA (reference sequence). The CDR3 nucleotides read TGCAGTGCTCAGGGACAGGGGAGCTCGCCTAATGAAAAACTGTTTTTT. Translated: CSAQGQGSSPNEKLFF.

This CDR3 reads CASSFRQGADTEAFF. CDR3 in DNA: TGTGCCAGCAGCTTCCGCCAGGGGGCAGATACTGAAGCTTTCTTT. V is TRBV7-9 and J is TRBJ1-1, with 8 bases that match TRBD1. Trimming took 3 bases from V and 5 from J; bases not matched to a gene: 8. This CDR3 comprises 15 residues. Per the germline V gene, CDR1 is SEHNR and CDR2 is FQNEAQ (reference sequence).

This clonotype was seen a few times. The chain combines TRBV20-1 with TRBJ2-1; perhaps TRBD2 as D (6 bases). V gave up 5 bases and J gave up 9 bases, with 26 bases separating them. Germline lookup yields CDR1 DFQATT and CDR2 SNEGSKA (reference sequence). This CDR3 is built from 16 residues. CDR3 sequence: CSAATIGTRSVREQFF. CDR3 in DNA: TGCAGTGCTGCAACAATTGGGACTCGGTCGGTGCGTGAGCAGTTCTTC.

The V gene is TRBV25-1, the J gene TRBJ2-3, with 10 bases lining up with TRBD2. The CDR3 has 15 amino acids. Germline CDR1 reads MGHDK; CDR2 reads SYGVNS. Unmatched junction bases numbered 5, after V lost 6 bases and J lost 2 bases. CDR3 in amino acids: CASSTSGDFTDTQYF. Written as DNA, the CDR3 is TGTGCCAGCAGCACTAGCGGGGACTTCACAGATACGCAGTATTTT.

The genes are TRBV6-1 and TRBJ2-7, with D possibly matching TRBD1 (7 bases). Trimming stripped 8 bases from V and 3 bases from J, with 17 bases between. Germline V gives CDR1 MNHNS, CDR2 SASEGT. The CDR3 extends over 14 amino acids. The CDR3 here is CASRPGGPNYEQYF. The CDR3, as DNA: TGTGCCAGCCGCCCAGGGGGGCCAAACTACGAGCAGTACTTC.

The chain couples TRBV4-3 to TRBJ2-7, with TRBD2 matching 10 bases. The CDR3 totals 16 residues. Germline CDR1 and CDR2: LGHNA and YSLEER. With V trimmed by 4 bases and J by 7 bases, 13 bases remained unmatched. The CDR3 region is CASSRENSGRYGEQYF. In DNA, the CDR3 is TGCGCCAGCAGCCGAGAAAATAGCGGGAGGTATGGGGAGCAGTACTTC.

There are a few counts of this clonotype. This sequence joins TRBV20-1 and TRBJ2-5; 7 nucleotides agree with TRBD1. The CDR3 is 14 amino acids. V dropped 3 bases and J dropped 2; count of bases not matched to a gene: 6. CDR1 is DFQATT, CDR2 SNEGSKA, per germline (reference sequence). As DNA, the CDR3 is TGCAGTGCTAGGTTCTGGGACAGACAAGAGACCCAGTACTTC. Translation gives CSARFWDRQETQYF.

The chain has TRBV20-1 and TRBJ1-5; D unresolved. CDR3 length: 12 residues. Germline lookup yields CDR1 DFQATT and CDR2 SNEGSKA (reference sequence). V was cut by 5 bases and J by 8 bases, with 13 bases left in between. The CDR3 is CSAGVGREPQHF. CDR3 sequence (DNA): TGCAGTGCTGGGGTGGGGAGGGAGCCCCAGCATTTT.

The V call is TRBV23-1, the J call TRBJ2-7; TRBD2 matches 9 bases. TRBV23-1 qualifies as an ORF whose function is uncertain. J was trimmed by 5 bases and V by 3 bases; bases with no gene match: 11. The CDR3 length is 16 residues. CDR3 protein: CASSQGREGPRDEQYF. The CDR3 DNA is TGCGCCAGCAGTCAGGGGCGGGAGGGCCCCCGGGACGAGCAGTACTTC.

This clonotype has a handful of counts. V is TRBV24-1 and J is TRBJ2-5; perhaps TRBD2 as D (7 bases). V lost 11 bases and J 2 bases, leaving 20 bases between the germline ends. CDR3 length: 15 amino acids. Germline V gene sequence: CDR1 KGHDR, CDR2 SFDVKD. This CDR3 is CAIGGGGGQQETQYF. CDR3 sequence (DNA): TGTGCCATAGGGGGAGGGGGAGGCCAGCAAGAGACCCAGTACTTC.

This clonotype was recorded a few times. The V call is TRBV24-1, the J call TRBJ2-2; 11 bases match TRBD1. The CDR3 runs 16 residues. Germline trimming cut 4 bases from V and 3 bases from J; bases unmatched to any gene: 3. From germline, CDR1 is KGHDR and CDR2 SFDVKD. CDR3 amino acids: CATSELGQGDTGELFF. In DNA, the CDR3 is TGTGCCACCAGTGAACTGGGACAGGGGGACACCGGGGAGCTGTTTTTT.

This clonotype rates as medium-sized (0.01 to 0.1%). Here the CDR3 DNA reads TGTGCCAGCAGTTATCACAACGGTGGCTACACCTTC. Its translation: CASSYHNGGYTF. V and J are TRBV6-5 and TRBJ1-2; D gene ambiguous. The germline CDR1 and CDR2 sequences are MNHEY and SVGAGI. With 3 bases removed from V and 7 bases from J, the gap between germline ends came to 9 bases. This CDR3 spans 12 amino acids.

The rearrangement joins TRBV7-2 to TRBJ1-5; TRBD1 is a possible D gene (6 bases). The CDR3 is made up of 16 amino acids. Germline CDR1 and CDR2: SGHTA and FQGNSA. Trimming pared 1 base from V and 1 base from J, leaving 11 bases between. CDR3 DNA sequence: TGTGCCAGCAGCTTAGTCCCAGGGGCAAGCAATCAGCCCCAGCATTTT. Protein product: CASSLVPGASNQPQHF.

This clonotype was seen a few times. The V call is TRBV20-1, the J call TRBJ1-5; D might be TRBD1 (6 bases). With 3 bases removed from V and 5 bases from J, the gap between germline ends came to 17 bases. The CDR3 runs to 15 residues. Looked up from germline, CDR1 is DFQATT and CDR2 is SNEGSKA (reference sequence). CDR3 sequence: CSARISTGSHQPQHF. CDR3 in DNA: TGCAGTGCTAGGATTTCCACAGGGTCCCATCAGCCCCAGCATTTT.